This is a list of T cell receptor beta chains from one sample in a study of regulatory T cells in long-lasting Graves disease. TCRdb re-derived calls from the multiplex PCR reads in MiXCR, one entry per CDR3 protein. The repertoire includes 440,000 or so distinct CDR3 sequences, around 14% of them detected once, and approximately 16% sits in the top ten. These same records also appear under a second study, on T cells in Graves' hyperthyroidism and ophthalmopathy.

This specimen consisted of peripheral blood mononuclear cells (PBMCs), obtained at new diagnosis, from a patient treated with antithyroid drugs. All receptors derive from a young woman with Graves disease. CDR3s include the opening cysteine and the closing phenylalanine or tryptophan. D genes are given only for firm matches. The size entry is marked missing in some rows and otherwise reads once, few, many or a size class.

d_call j_call clone_size v_call cdr3_length cdr3_nt cdr3_aa
TRBD1 TRBJ1-5 many TRBV2 15 TGTGCCAGCAGGGGTGACAGGGCTAGCAATCAGCCCCAGCATTTT CASRGDRASNQPQHF
. TRBJ2-3 few TRBV6-1 16 TGTGCCAGCAGTGAACGACCTATTTCGGAGGGAGATACGCAGTATTTT CASSERPISEGDTQYF
. TRBJ1-3 few TRBV20-1 15 TGCAGTGCTAGAGATTCTGCGAGCTCTGGAAACACCATATATTTT CSARDSASSGNTIYF
. TRBJ1-1 many TRBV12-3/TRBV12-4 16 TGTGCCAGCAGTTTTGCGAGACCGCCCTTGGACACTGAAGCTTTCTTT CASSFARPPLDTEAFF
. TRBJ2-1 many TRBV6-2/TRBV6-3 14 TGTGCCAGCAGTTCCCCAGGGGCCTACAATGAGCAGTTCTTC CASSSPGAYNEQFF
. TRBJ2-2 many TRBV11-1 14 TGTGCCAGCAGCCCCCGGAGTTATACTCGGGAGCTGTTTTTT CASSPRSYTRELFF
. TRBJ1-4 many TRBV28 15 TGTGCCAGCAGCTCCATTGCGACGCTTAATGAAAAACTGTTTTTT CASSSIATLNEKLFF
TRBD1 TRBJ2-5 . TRBV18 16 TGTGCCAGCTCACCACCGACAGGGGCGCACGGAGAGACCCAGTACTTC CASSPPTGAHGETQYF
TRBD2 TRBJ2-2 . TRBV5-1 18 TGCGCCAGCAGCTTGGCGTCTACGGTAGCGGGTGCTACCGGGGAGCTGTTTTTT CASSLASTVAGATGELFF
. TRBJ2-1 many TRBV3-1 14 TGTGCCAGCAGCCAATTGCGCTCGAACAATGAGCAGTTCTTC CASSQLRSNNEQFF
. TRBJ2-6 . TRBV5-8 17 TGTGCCAGCAGCTTTAGGACGGGTAGTACTGGGGCCAACGTCCTGACTTTC CASSFRTGSTGANVLTF
. TRBJ2-2 . TRBV24-1 14 TGTGCCACCAGCTCTGCTTCGGCCGGCGGGGAGCTGTTTTTT CATSSASAGGELFF
TRBD2 TRBJ2-1 many TRBV29-1 11 TGCAGCGTGGGGACTAGCGGGATTTCGTTCTTC CSVGTSGISFF
. TRBJ1-1 many TRBV6-5 15 TGTGCCAGCAGTTACAACTGGAGGGGGGGGACTGAAGCTTTCTTT CASSYNWRGGTEAFF
TRBD1 TRBJ2-3 many TRBV11-2 14 TGTGCCAGCAGCTTAACGACAGGGGCAGATACGCAGTATTTT CASSLTTGADTQYF
. TRBJ2-7 many TRBV2 15 TGTGCCAGCAGTGATCGTGACCTTCAAGTCTCCGAGCAGTACTTC CASSDRDLQVSEQYF
. TRBJ1-1 many TRBV7-2 15 TGTGCCAGCAGCTTAGTTGGCGATTTAACCACTGAAGCTTTCTTT CASSLVGDLTTEAFF
TRBD1 TRBJ2-2 many TRBV5-5 15 TGTGCCAGCAGTCCCGGGACAGTGAACACCGGGGAGCTGTTTTTT CASSPGTVNTGELFF
. TRBJ2-3 . TRBV2 14 TGTGCCGTAGTAGCGGCCCGGAGGAGGGATACGCAGTATTTT CAVVAARRRDTQYF
. TRBJ2-2 . TRBV9 14 TGTGCCAGCAGCGTCCAGGGAACCACCGGGGAGCTATTTTTT CASSVQGTTGELFF
. TRBJ2-1 many TRBV28 12 TGTGCCAGCGGGGTTGGGAACAATGAGCAGTTCTTC CASGVGNNEQFF
. TRBJ1-4 many TRBV12-3/TRBV12-4 11 TGTGCCAGCAGCGTAAATGAAAAACTGTTTTTT CASSVNEKLFF
. TRBJ2-3 few TRBV29-1 15 TGCAGCGTTGGGATAGCGGACCCTAGCACAGATACGCAGTATTTT CSVGIADPSTDTQYF
. TRBJ2-1 many TRBV10-3 15 TGTGCCATCAGTGAGGGCGGGGAGAGGAACAATGAGCAGTTCTTC CAISEGGERNNEQFF
. TRBJ1-1 many TRBV5-6 12 TGTGCCAGCAGTTGGGACGACACTGAAGCTTTCTTT CASSWDDTEAFF
. TRBJ2-1 many TRBV20-1 16 TGCAGTGCTAGAGAACAGGGACGGTCCCTACTGTATGAGCAGTTCTTC CSAREQGRSLLYEQFF
TRBD1 TRBJ2-1 many TRBV20-1 12 TGCAGTGCTAGGGACAGGGTCCATGAGCAGTTCTTC CSARDRVHEQFF
. TRBJ1-5 many TRBV5-5 15 TGTGCCAGCAGCTTGGCGGTCCCCGGGCCTCAGCCCCAGCATTTT CASSLAVPGPQPQHF
TRBD2 TRBJ2-3 many TRBV12-5 18 TGTGCTAGTGGTTCCCCCCCTGGGGTAGCGGGACGGGCAGATACGCAGTATTTT CASGSPPGVAGRADTQYF
. TRBJ2-3 many TRBV20-1 15 TGCAGTGCTAAGGGGGACCGACTAATCACAGATACGCAGTATTTT CSAKGDRLITDTQYF
. TRBJ2-2 few TRBV7-9 16 TGTGCCAGCGCCTTGGGGGGCGGAGTAAACACCGGGGAGCTGTTTTTT CASALGGGVNTGELFF
TRBD2 TRBJ2-1 many TRBV18 16 TGTGCCAGCTCACCAACTAGCGGGATGAGTCGCAATGAGCAGTTCTTC CASSPTSGMSRNEQFF
. TRBJ2-7 many TRBV20-1 12 TGCAGTGCTAGTTTGGACTACTACGAGCAGTACTTC CSASLDYYEQYF
. TRBJ2-5 . TRBV11-2 11 TGTGCCAGCTCCCCTGGGGGGACCCAGTACTTC CASSPGGTQYF
TRBD2 TRBJ2-3 many TRBV2 18 TGTGCCAGCAGGATACTAGCGGGAGGGCCAGTTGGCACAGATACGCAGTATTTT CASRILAGGPVGTDTQYF
. TRBJ2-1 many TRBV28 15 TGTGCCAGCAGTTTACCCGGCCCTTCGGTCGATGAGCAGTTCTTC CASSLPGPSVDEQFF
TRBD2 TRBJ2-3 many TRBV28 14 TGTGCCAGCAGTTGGACTAGCGGGAAGGATACGCAGTATTTT CASSWTSGKDTQYF
. TRBJ2-5 . TRBV7-9 14 TGTGCCAGCAGCCGCAGAGAGGTCCAAGAGACCCAGTACTTC CASSRREVQETQYF
. TRBJ2-7 . TRBV9 16 TGTGCCAGCAGCGTAGATCCTACGACTCCCAACGACGAGCAGTACTTC CASSVDPTTPNDEQYF
. TRBJ1-2 . TRBV6-2/TRBV6-3 14 TGTGCCAGCAGTTATGGTCAGACTGTTTATGGCTACACCTTC CASSYGQTVYGYTF
. TRBJ2-5 few TRBV6-1 15 TGTGCCAGCAGTGAAAGTCAGGGGTCCATGGAGACCCAGTACTTC CASSESQGSMETQYF
. TRBJ2-7 . TRBV20-1 14 TGCAGTGCGTCCCGTCCGCAGAGCTCCTACGAGCAGTACTTC CSASRPQSSYEQYF